This paragraph covers one TCR beta chain sequence. This receptor's antigen is unknown. The record has no base qualities; no much larger clone is one base away. V is cut by 4 bases and J by 8 bases, and the space between the germline ends is 9 bases. The CDR3, from cysteine to phenylalanine, totals 13 residues. Only the CDR3 part of the read is kept: 39 bases, read in frame from the first base. CDR1 and CDR2 are read off the germline V gene as SNHLY and FYNNEI. TCRbeta CDR3 regions were amplified from genomic DNA using the immunoSEQ Assay, a bias-controlled multiplex PCR. On the authors' methods: The number of nucleated cells in each sample was estimated from the amplification of reference gene primers within the assay. To quantify the absolute abundance of each unique TCRbeta CDR3 rearrangement, sequence reads were collapsed and filtered. Productive Simpson clonality was computed per sample as the square root of Simpson's diversity index over productive rearrangements. Held by TCRdb, this immuneACCESS table contains in-frame sequences only and omits some clones. Under half of the omission traces to an unresolved V gene where checked; the cause of the rest is unknown. The V and J calls and clone size come from that table; D and trimming were worked out from the DNA. In all, the sample holds some 180,000 clones, and about 90% of those were seen once. Together, the top ten hold 20% to 25% of the sample.

These data belong to a study of blood T cell repertoires in COVID-19 (dated by TCRdb to 2019 to 2021). Broadly, across the study: Samples covering the acute and convalescent phases of COVID-19 were provided by collaborators in the United States, Italy and Spain. A freely available public database, intended as a resource for researchers studying the immune response to SARS-CoV-2, is where the repertoires were released. The prospective study material was composed of cDNA or gDNA derived from T cells, B-cell-depleted T cells, or PBMCs. Nearly every sample came with metadata listing a de-identified subject ID, COVID-19 status, age in years and sex. Subjects who had been exposed to COVID-19, were actively infected with it, or had recovered from it provided the deeply sampled blood TCRbeta repertoires that made up the dataset. Where HLA class I and class II types were available, the types were taken from metadata supplied by the sample provider, not from assay-based typing. Samples were obtained from the ongoing ImmuneRACE study (first 160 participants) and from about 1,300 subjects provided by 6 global collaborators.

Each collaborating institution followed its own protocols to collect whole blood in K2EDTA tubes. For TCRbeta analysis, collaborator samples were shipped as frozen whole blood, as isolated PBMCs, or as DNA extracted from either sample type. Overall results and qualifications from the work: How much clinical and demographic metadata was included differed by source and by participant, and the metadata was provided uncurated.

Material: peripheral blood. The receptor comes from a man in his sixties with active or convalescent COVID-19. The V and J genes are TRBV2 and TRBJ1-6; the D gene is possibly TRBD1, with 5 bases matching. The CDR3 here reads CASSVREDSPLHF. The bases read TGTGCCAGCAGTGTCAGGGAAGATTCACCCCTCCACTTT.